Below are 31 T cell receptor beta chains sequenced from a single sample in a study of blood T cell repertoires in COVID-19. Sequencing used immunoSEQ multiplex PCR; TCRdb keeps in-frame clones, though not all of them. Of about 270,000 clones in the sample, approximately 90% were seen once. The specimen was PBMCs or T cells enriched from blood (not recorded which). The receptors were gathered from a woman between 25 and 40 years old with acute COVID-19.

This chain joins TRBV5-1 and TRBJ2-7; the D gene is possibly TRBD2 (6 bases). Trimming shortened V by 0 bases and J by 12 bases, and 19 bases separated the two germline ends. Germline CDR1 SGHRS, CDR2 YFSETQ. This CDR3 contains 14 residues. CDR3 coding DNA: TGCGCCAGCAGCTTGGGTAGCGGCGCGGCGGAATTGTACTTC. Its translation is CASSLGSGAAELYF.

As DNA, the CDR3 is TGTGCCAGCAGCTTGGGAGTTAACACCGGGGAGCTGTTTTTT. Residues: CASSLGVNTGELFF. The chain has TRBV5-6 and TRBJ2-2; D remains ambiguous. V lost 0 bases and J 2 bases, leaving 5 bases between the germline ends. Per germline, CDR1 SGHDT and CDR2 YYEEEE. This CDR3 has 14 amino acids.

The genes are TRBV19 and TRBJ2-2, with 9 positions matching TRBD2. This CDR3 is built from 17 residues. The germline CDR1 and CDR2 sequences are LNHDA and SQIVND (reference sequence). Unmatched junction bases numbered 7, after V lost 2 bases and J lost 3 bases. The CDR3 nucleotides are TGTGCCAGTAGTATAAATAGCGGGAGTAGGTACACCGGGGAGCTGTTTTTT. Protein: CASSINSGSRYTGELFF.

The chain links TRBV18 to TRBJ2-1, with 10 bases aligning to TRBD2. The CDR3 consists of 15 residues. CDR1 and CDR2 (germline): KGHSH, LQKENI. J was trimmed by 9 bases and V by 2 bases; bases with no gene match: 7. CDR3 bases: TGTGCCAGCTCACCATTGAGGGTAGCGGGAGGTGAGCAGTTCTTC. It specifies CASSPLRVAGGEQFF.

J is TRBJ1-5 and V is TRBV3-1 (or the pseudogene TRBV3-2); a weak D match, TRBD1 (6 bases). V lost 2 bases to trimming and J lost 4 bases, with 12 bases between them. In germline, CDR1 is LGHDT, CDR2 YNNKEL (reference sequence). This CDR3 region has 15 residues. The CDR3 protein is CASSQNPGTNQPQHF. The CDR3 DNA reads as TGTGCCAGCAGCCAAAATCCAGGGACAAATCAGCCCCAGCATTTT.

The rearrangement links TRBV28 to TRBJ2-7; D possibly corresponds to TRBD2 (5 bases). Germline V gene sequence: CDR1 MDHEN, CDR2 SYDVKM. V lost 3 bases, J lost 6 bases, and 9 bases lay in between. This CDR3 comprises 12 residues. The chain's CDR3 is CASSFAGFEQYF. The CDR3 bases are TGTGCCAGCAGTTTCGCGGGCTTCGAGCAGTACTTC.

The V gene is TRBV6-4, the J gene TRBJ2-2; 7 bases are a match to TRBD1. Germline values: CDR1 MRHNA, CDR2 SNTAGT. The V and J ends lost 4 bases and 6 bases, in that order; junction bases with no gene match: 8. This CDR3 has 15 amino acids. CDR3 sequence (DNA): TGTGCCAGCAGTGCTGGGACAGCCTGGGCCGGGGAGCTGTTTTTT. As protein: CASSAGTAWAGELFF.

The CDR3 is CASRPGTVELYEQYF. CDR3 DNA: TGTGCCAGCAGACCCGGGACAGTGGAGCTCTACGAGCAGTACTTC. V gene TRBV6-5 combines with J gene TRBJ2-7; 7 positions agree with TRBD1. V gave up 6 bases and J gave up 3 bases; unmatched junction bases: 11. Germline-derived CDR1 and CDR2 are MNHEY and SVGAGI. This CDR3 is built from 15 residues.

The V call is TRBV15, the J call TRBJ2-7; 7 positions match TRBD2. Germline CDR1 reads LNHNV; CDR2 reads YYDKDF (reference sequence). After removal of 0 bases from V and 4 bases from J, the junction contained 9 bases not matched to a gene. This CDR3 region has 16 residues. The CDR3 region has the DNA TGTGCCACCAGCAGAGATCGGGCTAGCGGAGAGTACGAGCAGTACTTC. This codes for CATSRDRASGEYEQYF.

This clone was seen once. The V call is TRBV6-5, the J call TRBJ2-1, with 7 bases aligning to TRBD2. This CDR3 has 15 residues. Germline V gene sequence: CDR1 MNHEY, CDR2 SVGAGI. V gave up 2 bases and J gave up 7 bases; unmatched junction bases: 8. The CDR3 protein is CASSYAAGESNEQFF. CDR3 in DNA: TGTGCCAGCAGTTACGCTGCGGGAGAAAGTAATGAGCAGTTCTTC.

The chain combines TRBV7-7 with TRBJ2-7; a possible D gene is TRBD1 (6 bases). The CDR3 has 15 amino acids. The V end lost 4 bases, the J end lost 3 bases, and 16 bases lay between the germline ends. Germline CDR1 and CDR2: SSHAT and FNYEAQ (reference sequence). The CDR3 spells CASSSGAGARYEQYF. CDR3 DNA: TGTGCCAGCAGCTCCGGCGCAGGGGCTCGCTACGAGCAGTACTTC.

The rearrangement links TRBV6-2 or TRBV6-3 to TRBJ2-7; TRBD2 is a possible D gene (5 bases). Germline-derived CDR1 and CDR2 are MNHEY and SVGEGT. The length of the CDR3 is 13 residues. The V and J ends lost 0 bases and 5 bases respectively, with 8 bases between them. CDR3 bases: TGTGCCAGCAGTTACTCAAGCGGCAACGAGCAGTACTTC. It specifies CASSYSSGNEQYF.

This sequence joins TRBV3-1 (or the pseudogene TRBV3-2) and TRBJ2-7, with 7 bases matching TRBD2. The germline V gene encodes CDR1 LGHDT and CDR2 YNNKEL (reference sequence). This CDR3 contains 17 residues. J gave up 5 bases and V 0 bases, and 13 bases lay outside the gene matches. In DNA form, the CDR3 reads TGTGCCAGCAGCCAAGAGAGGCATGAGACTAGCAAACACGAGCAGTACTTC. Protein: CASSQERHETSKHEQYF.

The chain carries TRBV11-1 and TRBJ2-1, with TRBD2 matching 9 bases. The trim removed 3 bases at V and 7 bases at J, leaving 1 base unmatched. The CDR3 has 13 residues. Germline V CDR1 and CDR2: SGHAT, FQDESV (reference sequence). CDR3 sequence: CASSLAGGNEQFF. The CDR3, as DNA: TGTGCCAGCAGCTTGGCGGGAGGGAATGAGCAGTTCTTC.

J is TRBJ1-6 and V is TRBV27, with D unresolved. V lost 2 bases, J lost 7 bases, and 6 bases lay in between. Germline V gene sequence: CDR1 MNHEY, CDR2 SMNVEV (reference sequence). The CDR3 sequence is 13 residues long. DNA of the CDR3: TGTGCCAGCAGTTTAAGCGCGAATTCACCCCTCCACTTT. Protein sequence: CASSLSANSPLHF.

V is TRBV7-2 and J is TRBJ2-7, with 10 nucleotides matching TRBD1. Germline V gives CDR1 SGHTA, CDR2 FQGNSA. V lost 5 bases and J lost 2; bases outside the gene matches: 3. The CDR3 has 14 residues. CDR3 sequence: CASSPGTGAYEQYF. DNA of the CDR3: TGTGCCAGCAGCCCCGGGACAGGGGCCTACGAGCAGTACTTC.

The rearrangement uses TRBV11-1 and TRBJ2-1, with D possibly matching TRBD1 (5 bases). The V and J ends lost 3 bases and 7 bases respectively, with 13 bases between them. The V gene's germline CDR1 is SGHAT and CDR2 FQDESV (reference sequence). CDR3 size: 14 residues. The CDR3 loop is CASSFHRGINEQFF. The CDR3 DNA is TGTGCCAGCAGCTTCCATAGGGGAATAAATGAGCAGTTCTTC.

This rearrangement joins TRBV4-1 to TRBJ1-5, with 7 nucleotides matching TRBD1. The CDR3 is 15 residues long. Per the germline V gene, CDR1 is MGHRA and CDR2 is YSYEKL. The trim removed 2 bases at V and 3 bases at J, leaving 4 bases unmatched. CDR3 DNA sequence: TGCGCCAGCAGCCAATACCAGGGGGTCAATCAGCCCCAGCATTTT. Residues: CASSQYQGVNQPQHF.

The rearrangement joins TRBV6-2 or TRBV6-3 to TRBJ2-1; weak D call: TRBD2 (5 bases). V was clipped by 3 bases and J by 9 bases, with 15 bases between them. The CDR3 sequence is 14 residues long. Per germline, CDR1 MNHEY and CDR2 SVGEGT. This CDR3 reads CASSYVGRKGEQFF. CDR3 DNA sequence: TGTGCCAGCAGTTATGTGGGGAGAAAGGGTGAGCAGTTCTTC.

V is TRBV6-5 and J is TRBJ2-7; 7 bases match TRBD1. Per germline, CDR1 MNHEY and CDR2 SVGAGI. This CDR3 has 13 residues. The V segment lost 7 bases and the J segment 3 bases; nucleotides outside the gene matches: 6. CDR3 in DNA: TGTGCCAGCATTTTCGGACAGGACTACGAGCAGTACTTC. Its translation is CASIFGQDYEQYF.

This clone was found a few times. This sequence joins TRBV12-3 or TRBV12-4 and TRBJ2-1; D is possibly TRBD1 (6 bases). The CDR3 totals 13 residues. V dropped 3 bases and J dropped 10 bases, with 13 bases sitting between them. Here the CDR3 DNA reads TGTGCCAGCAGTTTGATTCAGGGGAGCGAGCAGTTCTTC. This sequence encodes CASSLIQGSEQFF.

This clone was detected once. The V and J genes are TRBV25-1 and TRBJ1-1; the D gene is possibly TRBD1 (5 bases). The germline CDR1 and CDR2 sequences are MGHDK and SYGVNS. The CDR3 runs to 15 residues. V dropped 4 bases and J dropped 4 bases, with 16 bases sitting between them. For the CDR3, the DNA is TGTGCCAGCAGTGCAATGGGGCTAAGTATCACTGAAGCTTTCTTT. Protein: CASSAMGLSITEAFF. Based on the CDR3 plus reference TRBV25-1 and TRBJ1-1, the full variable domain is EADIYQTPRYLVIGTGKKITLECSQTMGHDKMYWYQQDPGMELHLIHYSYGVNSTEKGDLSSESTVSRIRTEHFPLTLESARPSHTSQYLCASSAMGLSITEAFFGQGTRLTVV.

This clone was seen once. This rearrangement joins TRBV24-1 to TRBJ2-2; TRBD1 might be the D (6 bases). Germline assignment: CDR1 KGHDR and CDR2 SFDVKD. The CDR3 spans 16 residues. Deletions cut 3 bases from V and 3 bases from J, with 13 bases between. The CDR3 here is CATSDLLDRDTGELFF. The CDR3 DNA reads as TGTGCCACCAGTGATCTTTTGGACAGAGACACCGGGGAGCTGTTTTTT.

The V call is TRBV3-1 (or the pseudogene TRBV3-2), the J call TRBJ1-6; 7 positions match TRBD1. The CDR3 totals 16 residues. Unmatched junction bases numbered 9, after V lost 2 bases and J lost 8 bases. From germline, CDR1 is LGHDT and CDR2 YNNKEL (reference sequence). The CDR3 DNA sequence: TGTGCCAGCAGCCAAAACAGGGGCTTTCAGGATTCACCCCTCCACTTT. Translation gives CASSQNRGFQDSPLHF.

The chain recombines TRBV30 with TRBJ1-1; D not certain. V shed 2 bases and J shed 6 bases, with 10 bases lying between them. The CDR3 runs 12 residues. Germline V lookup: CDR1 GTSNPN, CDR2 SVGIG (reference sequence). DNA for the CDR3: TGTGCCTGGAGTATCGGGGAGGCTGAAGCTTTCTTT. Protein product: CAWSIGEAEAFF.

The J gene is TRBJ2-7, the V gene TRBV5-1; 8 nucleotides line up with TRBD1. The length of the CDR3 is 16 residues. The junction had 6 bases not matched to a gene; V was cut back by 0 bases and J by 1 base. Germline V gives CDR1 SGHRS, CDR2 YFSETQ. CDR3 residues: CASSLGQGAISYEQYF. CDR3 nucleotides: TGCGCCAGCAGCTTGGGGCAGGGGGCGATTTCCTACGAGCAGTACTTC. The entire variable domain, with the rest obtained from reference TRBV5-1 and TRBJ2-7, is as follows: KAGVTQTPRYLIKTRGQQVTLSCSPISGHRSVSWYQQTPGQGLQFLFEYFSETQRNKGNFPGRFSGRQFSNSRSEMNVSTLELGDSALYLCASSLGQGAISYEQYFGPGTRLTVT.

This sequence joins TRBV6-1 and TRBJ1-5, with 8 bases lining up with TRBD1. The CDR3 runs to 14 residues. Germline-derived CDR1 and CDR2 are MNHNS and SASEGT. Trimming took 3 bases from V and 6 from J; bases not matched to a gene: 4. The CDR3 is CASSDGQGGQPQHF. The CDR3 DNA follows: TGTGCCAGCAGTGACGGACAGGGCGGTCAGCCCCAGCATTTT.

This clone is a singleton in its sample. This chain uses TRBV15 with TRBJ2-7; D possibly corresponds to TRBD2 (5 bases). V was cut by 3 bases and J by 0 bases, with 6 bases left in between. CDR3 length equals 13 residues. Looked up from germline, CDR1 is LNHNV and CDR2 is YYDKDF (reference sequence). The CDR3 spells CATSSTSSYEQYF. As DNA, the CDR3 is TGTGCCACCAGCAGCACTAGCTCCTACGAGCAGTACTTC.

The V and J genes are TRBV7-3 and TRBJ2-6; TRBD1 matches 8 bases. Trimming at V came to 2 bases and at J to 0 bases, leaving 15 bases not matched to a gene. Germline V CDR1 and CDR2: SGHTA, FQGTGA. There are 21 residues in the CDR3. The CDR3 spells CASSLAGQGTLVYSGANVLTF. The CDR3 DNA sequence: TGTGCCAGCAGCTTAGCCGGACAGGGCACCCTTGTTTACTCTGGGGCCAACGTCCTGACTTTC.

The V and J genes are TRBV3-1 (or the pseudogene TRBV3-2) and TRBJ1-2, with a tentative D call TRBD1 (6 bases). Germline CDR1 is LGHDT and CDR2 is YNNKEL (reference sequence). Between the trimmed V and J ends, which lost 1 base and 4 bases, there was a span of 13 bases. The CDR3 spans 15 residues. CDR3 region: CASSQGTESLYGYTF. The CDR3 DNA reads TGTGCCAGCAGCCAAGGGACAGAGAGCCTCTATGGCTACACCTTC.

The rearrangement uses TRBV28 and TRBJ2-1, with a weak D call TRBD1 (5 bases). From germline, CDR1 is MDHEN and CDR2 SYDVKM. V was shortened by 7 bases and J by 0 bases, with 7 bases between the two germline ends. The CDR3 runs to 13 residues. CDR3 amino acids: CASTQGSYNEQFF. DNA of the CDR3: TGTGCCAGCACCCAGGGCTCCTACAATGAGCAGTTCTTC.